This TCR beta chain was sequenced during a study of cytomegalovirus exposure and HLA in healthy donors. As regards this clone: Its antigen is unknown.

Overall study findings and caveats: A later analysis appeared to link common viral pathogens to several of the most significant clusters.

Germline V gene data show CDR1 as SGHVS and CDR2 as FQNEAQ. CDR3 length equals 16 residues. Deletions cut 0 bases from V and 2 bases from J, with 13 bases between. PCR involved 60 Vbeta and 13 Jbeta primers. Clones were read by immunoSEQ multiplex PCR, and TCRdb kept only the in-frame ones, dropping some. Here the sample spans roughly 100,000 clones, about 76% being singletons. Sequencing was performed on PBMCs. V and J are TRBV7-8 and TRBJ1-2; a possible D gene is TRBD1 (5 bases). The sequence derives from a woman aged 40-49 years in good health and CMV-seronegative. In DNA form, the CDR3 reads TGTGCCAGCAGCTTAGCGATAGACAGAAGAAACTATGGCTACACCTTC. This gives the protein CASSLAIDRRNYGYTF. Supplemented by reference TRBV7-8 and TRBJ1-2, the full variable domain reads GAGVSQSPRYKVAKRGQDVALRCDPISGHVSLFWYQQALGQGPEFLTYFQNEAQLDKSGLPSDRFFAERPEGSVSTLKIQRTQQEDSAVYLCASSLAIDRRNYGYTFGSGTRLTVV.